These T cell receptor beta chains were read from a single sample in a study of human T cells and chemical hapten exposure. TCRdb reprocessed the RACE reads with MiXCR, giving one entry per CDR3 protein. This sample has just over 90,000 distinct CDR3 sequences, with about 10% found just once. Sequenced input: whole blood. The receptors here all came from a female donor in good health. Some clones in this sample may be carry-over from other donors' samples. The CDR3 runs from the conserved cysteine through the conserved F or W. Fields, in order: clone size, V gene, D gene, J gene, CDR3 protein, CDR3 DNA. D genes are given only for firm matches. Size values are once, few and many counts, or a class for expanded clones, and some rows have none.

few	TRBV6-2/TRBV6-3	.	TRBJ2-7	CASSRAGTLSYEQYF	TGTGCCAGCAGCCGGGCCGGGACACTTTCCTACGAGCAGTACTTC
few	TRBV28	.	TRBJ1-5	CASTNRGTRNQPQHF	TGTGCCAGCACCAACCGAGGTACCCGCAATCAGCCCCAGCATTTT
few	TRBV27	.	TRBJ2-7	CASSLWGPNEQYF	TGTGCCAGCAGTTTATGGGGCCCCAACGAGCAGTACTTC
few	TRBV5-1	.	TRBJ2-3	CASSPGPIGYTDTQYF	TGCGCCAGCAGCCCCGGTCCCATTGGGTACACAGATACGCAGTATTTT
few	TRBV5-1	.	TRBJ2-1	CVSSLDQSYNEQFF	TGCGTCAGCAGCTTGGACCAAAGCTACAATGAGCAGTTCTTC
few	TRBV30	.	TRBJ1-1	CAWSHPGYISEAFF	TGTGCCTGGAGTCATCCGGGTTACATCTCTGAAGCTTTCTTT
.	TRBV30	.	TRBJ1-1	CAWSACAEAFF	TGTGCCTGGAGTGCTTGCGCTGAAGCTTTCTTT
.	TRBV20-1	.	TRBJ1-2	CSARPQGTMFYGYTF	TGCAGTGCCCGCCCTCAGGGGACGATGTTCTATGGCTACACCTTC
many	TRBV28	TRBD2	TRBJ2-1	CASSPSGRVDEQFF	TGTGCCAGCAGCCCTAGCGGGAGGGTGGATGAGCAGTTCTTC
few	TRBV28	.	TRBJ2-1	CASFSIRASTTHEQFF	TGTGCCAGCTTTTCTATTAGGGCCTCGACGACGCATGAGCAGTTCTTC
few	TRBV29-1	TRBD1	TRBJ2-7	CSVTGQGYEQYF	TGCAGCGTGACGGGACAGGGATACGAGCAGTACTTC
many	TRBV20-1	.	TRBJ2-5	CSARALETQYF	TGCAGTGCTAGAGCCCTAGAGACCCAGTACTTC
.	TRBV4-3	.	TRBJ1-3	CASSQQYQNSQSGNTIYF	TGCGCCAGCAGCCAACAGTACCAAAACAGTCAGTCTGGAAACACCATATATTTT
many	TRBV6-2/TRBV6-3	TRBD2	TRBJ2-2	CASRLAFANTGELFF	TGTGCCAGCAGACTAGCGTTCGCGAACACCGGGGAGCTGTTTTTT
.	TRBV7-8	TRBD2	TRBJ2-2	CASSVGLVGTGELFF	TGTGCCAGCAGCGTCGGACTAGTCGGCACCGGGGAGCTGTTTTTT
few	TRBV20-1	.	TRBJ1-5	CSARVSNQPQHF	TGCAGTGCTAGAGTATCTAATCAGCCCCAGCATTTT
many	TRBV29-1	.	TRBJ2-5	CSVEDRANQDF	TGCAGCGTTGAAGATCGGGCCAATCAGGACTTC
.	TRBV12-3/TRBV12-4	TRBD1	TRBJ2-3	CASSGPGQAPDTQYF	TGTGCCAGCAGTGGGCCGGGACAGGCCCCAGATACGCAGTATTTT
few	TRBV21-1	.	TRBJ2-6	CASSPSQAGMVSGANVLTF	TGTGCCAGCAGCCCGTCGCAGGCGGGAATGGTCTCTGGGGCCAACGTCCTGACTTTC
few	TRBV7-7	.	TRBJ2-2	CASSLLANTGELFF	TGTGCTAGCAGCCTTCTGGCGAACACCGGGGAGCTGTTTTTT
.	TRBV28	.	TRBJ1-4	CASSAGALATNEKLFF	TGTGCCAGCAGTGCAGGGGCCCTTGCAACTAATGAAAAACTGTTTTTT
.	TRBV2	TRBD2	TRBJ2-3	CASSRTSGSIPDTQYF	TGTGCCAGCAGCCGGACTAGCGGGAGCATCCCAGATACGCAGTATTTT
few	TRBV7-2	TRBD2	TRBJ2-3	CASSYKHWRLAGGSSDTQYF	TGTGCCAGCAGTTATAAACACTGGAGACTAGCGGGAGGGTCATCGGATACGCAGTATTTT
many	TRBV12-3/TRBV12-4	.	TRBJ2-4	CASSGALAKNIQYF	TGTGCCAGCAGTGGGGCGCTAGCCAAAAACATTCAGTACTTC
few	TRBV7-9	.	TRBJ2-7	CASSLRPGGSQITYEQYF	TGTGCCAGCAGCTTAAGGCCGGGCGGGTCACAAATTACTTACGAGCAGTACTTC
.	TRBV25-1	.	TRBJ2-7	CASSESAATSYEQYF	TGTGCCAGCAGTGAATCAGCGGCAACCTCCTACGAGCAGTACTTC
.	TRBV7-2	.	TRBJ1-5	CASSLVNSNQPQHF	TGTGCCAGCAGCTTAGTTAATAGCAATCAGCCCCAGCATTTT
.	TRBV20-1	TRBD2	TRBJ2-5	CSARGDYPEQETQYF	TGCAGTGCTAGAGGGGACTACCCGGAACAAGAGACCCAGTACTTC
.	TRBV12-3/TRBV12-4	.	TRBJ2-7	CASRKTYEQYF	TGTGCCAGCAGGAAGACATACGAGCAGTACTTC
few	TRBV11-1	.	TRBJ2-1	CASSPRNHNEQFF	TGTGCCAGCAGCCCAAGAAACCACAATGAGCAGTTCTTC